These 16 T cell receptor beta chains came from one sample sequenced in a study of shared clonotypes between healthy human individuals. The data were produced by immunoSEQ multiplex PCR, yet TCRdb's version contains in-frame clones alone and is incomplete. The data contain roughly 2.2 million clones, over 85% of them singletons. Sequenced material: naive CD4+ T cells from PBMCs. The subset is: CD45RA+ positively selected. The receptors were gathered from a man aged 18 to 29 in good health. Some clones in this sample may be carry-over from other donors' samples.

Details on this clone: Other DNA sequences within the sample encode an identical CDR3. V usage is TRBV6-6 and J usage is TRBJ2-7, with unresolved D. V gave up 2 bases and J gave up 1 base, with 6 bases separating them. In germline, CDR1 is MNHNY, CDR2 SVGAGI (reference sequence). The CDR3 has 13 amino acids. CDR3 coding DNA: TGTGCCAGCAGTTACGCTGGGTCCTACGAGCAGTACTTC. Encoded protein: CASSYAGSYEQYF.

This clone was observed once. The sample contains more than one DNA sequence encoding this CDR3. The genes are TRBV5-4 and TRBJ2-5; D remains unclear. Germline V gene data show CDR1 as SGHNT and CDR2 as YYREEE (reference sequence). V dropped 0 bases and J dropped 2 bases, with 8 bases sitting between them. CDR3 length equals 14 residues. The CDR3 DNA reads as TGTGCCAGCAGCTTGGGCCTCGGACAAGAGACCCAGTACTTC. This translates into CASSLGLGQETQYF.

The CDR3 DNA sequence: TGTGCCAGCAGCGTAGGGTTAGGATTCCTCTCGGGCGATGAAAAACTGTTTTTT. Encoded protein: CASSVGLGFLSGDEKLFF. The chain uses TRBV9 and TRBJ1-4; D not resolved. V lost 0 bases to trimming and J lost 6 bases, with 21 bases between them. Germline V lookup: CDR1 SGDLS, CDR2 YYNGEE. There are 18 residues in the CDR3.

The chain carries TRBV7-7 and TRBJ2-5; D may be TRBD1 or TRBD2 (5 bases each). This CDR3 is built from 14 residues. The V end was cut by 2 bases, the J end by 5 bases, with 12 bases between. Germline CDR1 reads SSHAT; CDR2 reads FNYEAQ (reference sequence). CDR3 DNA: TGTGCCAGCAGCTTAACCGGGGCTCCCGAGACCCAGTACTTC. Amino acid sequence: CASSLTGAPETQYF. Supplemented by reference TRBV7-7 and TRBJ2-5, the full variable domain reads GAGVSQSPRYKVTKRGQDVTLRCDPISSHATLYWYQQALGQGPEFLTYFNYEAQPDKSGLPSDRFSAERPEGSISTLTIQRTEQRDSAMYRCASSLTGAPETQYFGPGTRLLVL.

The J gene is TRBJ1-2, the V gene TRBV5-8, with unresolved D. Looked up from germline, CDR1 is SGHTS and CDR2 is YDEGEE. V was shortened by 0 bases and J by 0 bases, with 6 bases between the two germline ends. The CDR3 length is 14 residues. The CDR3 region has the DNA TGTGCCAGCAGCTTGGGCGGAGCTAACTATGGCTACACCTTC. Protein product: CASSLGGANYGYTF.

V is TRBV5-8 and J is TRBJ2-5; TRBD1 matches 8 bases. CDR3 length equals 13 residues. The germline CDR1 and CDR2 sequences are SGHTS and YDEGEE. Losses at the gene ends were 4 bases for V and 5 bases for J; bases not matched to a gene: 4. Written as DNA, the CDR3 is TGTGCCAGCAGCGTGGACAGGGAGGAGACCCAGTACTTC. This encodes CASSVDREETQYF.

The chain couples TRBV6-5 to TRBJ2-7; 7 bases align to TRBD2. Trimming removed 6 bases from V and 8 bases from J; junction bases left unmatched: 7. The CDR3 is 12 residues long. CDR1 and CDR2 from the germline V gene are MNHEY and SVGAGI. This CDR3 reads CASSSSGWQQYF. The CDR3, as DNA: TGTGCCAGCAGCAGTAGCGGGTGGCAGCAGTACTTC.

V usage is TRBV5-1 and J usage is TRBJ2-2, with 7 bases matching TRBD1. With V trimmed by 0 bases and J by 5 bases, 10 bases remained unmatched. Per the germline V gene, CDR1 is SGHRS and CDR2 is YFSETQ. The length of the CDR3 is 17 residues. Written as DNA, the CDR3 is TGCGCCAGCAGCTTGGAGGGCAGCAGGGGGAGTACCGGGGAGCTGTTTTTT. It encodes CASSLEGSRGSTGELFF. Complete variable domain (other parts from reference TRBV5-1 and TRBJ2-2): KAGVTQTPRYLIKTRGQQVTLSCSPISGHRSVSWYQQTPGQGLQFLFEYFSETQRNKGNFPGRFSGRQFSNSRSEMNVSTLELGDSALYLCASSLEGSRGSTGELFFGEGSRLTVL.

J is TRBJ1-1 and V is TRBV5-8; D ambiguous. Trimming removed 0 bases at V and 1 base at J, with 10 bases between. The germline gives CDR1 SGHTS, CDR2 YDEGEE. The CDR3 is 15 residues long. DNA of the CDR3: TGTGCCAGCAGCTTGGGATGGGAACCGAACACTGAAGCTTTCTTT. This encodes CASSLGWEPNTEAFF. Full variable domain (outside the CDR3, taken from reference TRBV5-8 and TRBJ1-1): EAGVTQSPTHLIKTRGQQATLRCSPISGHTSVYWYQQALGLGLQFLLWYDEGEERNRGNFPPRFSGRQFPNYSSELNVNALELEDSALYLCASSLGWEPNTEAFFGQGTRLTVV.

The chain joins TRBV28 to TRBJ1-2; 9 bases agree with TRBD1. Germline CDR1 is MDHEN and CDR2 is SYDVKM. V shed 4 bases and J 0 bases; nucleotides not matched to a gene: 9. The CDR3 extends over 17 amino acids. In DNA form, the CDR3 reads TGTGCCAGCAGTTCCCCTCCGGGACAGGGAGCTAACTATGGCTACACCTTC. This codes for CASSSPPGQGANYGYTF.

The chain links TRBV5-1 to TRBJ2-2; no clear D. The V gene's germline CDR1 is SGHRS and CDR2 YFSETQ. Trimming removed 2 bases from V and 6 bases from J, with 8 bases in between. The CDR3 runs 13 residues. The CDR3 DNA sequence: TGCGCCAGCAGCTTCGTCACACCCGGGGAGCTGTTTTTT. It specifies CASSFVTPGELFF. The full variable domain, completed using reference TRBV5-1 and TRBJ2-2, is KAGVTQTPRYLIKTRGQQVTLSCSPISGHRSVSWYQQTPGQGLQFLFEYFSETQRNKGNFPGRFSGRQFSNSRSEMNVSTLELGDSALYLCASSFVTPGELFFGEGSRLTVL.

The V call is TRBV5-6, the J call TRBJ1-5; D not certain. CDR1 is SGHDT and CDR2 is YYEEEE in the germline V gene. The CDR3 is 12 residues long. Trimming removed 2 bases from V and 7 bases from J, with 7 bases in between. In nucleotides, the CDR3 is TGTGCCAGCAGCTTTCGGGGACAGCCCCAGCATTTT. This codes for CASSFRGQPQHF.

With regard to this clone: Other nucleotide sequences in the sample specify the same CDR3. The chain couples TRBV18 to TRBJ2-7; D is tentatively TRBD1 or TRBD2 (5 bases each). The V and J ends lost 3 bases and 3 bases respectively, with 9 bases between them. This CDR3 comprises 13 residues. Germline values: CDR1 KGHSH, CDR2 LQKENI. CDR3: CASSPGTVYEQYF. The CDR3 DNA is TGTGCCAGCTCACCCGGGACGGTCTACGAGCAGTACTTC.

The rearrangement links TRBV19 to TRBJ2-5; D perhaps matches TRBD2 (6 bases). There are 15 residues in the CDR3. V was trimmed by 4 bases and J by 1 base, leaving 13 bases between them. CDR1 and CDR2 from the germline V gene are LNHDA and SQIVND (reference sequence). CDR3 sequence: CASSTGEFFQETQYF. The CDR3 nucleotides are TGTGCCAGTAGTACGGGAGAGTTTTTCCAAGAGACCCAGTACTTC.

The CDR3 sequence: CASSLGYQETQYF. For the CDR3, the DNA is TGCGCCAGCAGTTTGGGGTACCAAGAGACCCAGTACTTC. This sequence joins TRBV4-1 and TRBJ2-5; D is uncertain. V was clipped by 6 bases and J by 0 bases, with 8 bases between them. The CDR3 runs to 13 residues. Germline V gene sequence: CDR1 MGHRA, CDR2 YSYEKL.

CDR3 DNA sequence: TGTGCCAGCGCCCCAGGGAGAGGCAACACCGGGGAGCTGTTTTTT. Residues: CASAPGRGNTGELFF. The chain has TRBV27 and TRBJ2-2; the D gene could be TRBD1 or TRBD2 (5 bases each). CDR3 length: 15 residues. CDR1 is MNHEY, CDR2 SMNVEV, per germline (reference sequence). Trimming shortened V by 8 bases and J by 2 bases, and 15 bases separated the two germline ends.